This T cell receptor (beta chain) was found in a study of blood T cells in healthy people across ages. The CDR3 length is 15 residues. V was pared by 4 bases and J by 4 bases, with 17 bases between. Germline V gene data show CDR1 as SGHAT and CDR2 as FQNNGV. Remarks on this clonotype: Its antigen is still unknown.

Study results and limitations: Diversity was higher, and naive CD4+ cells more numerous, in long-lived donors than in aged donors.

PCR was performed a second time for about 6 to 11 cycles using a sample-barcoded 5' primer and a J-beta primer mix. A tag from a template-switch adaptor with 12 random nucleotides marked each cDNA molecule. Every sample produced at least 2.5 million CDR3-containing paired-end reads. TCRdb re-analysed the 5' RACE reads in MiXCR, keeping a single row per CDR3 protein. The sample yields hundreds of thousands of distinct CDR3 sequences, 22% seen once. J is TRBJ2-7 and V is TRBV11-2; D may be TRBD2 (6 bases). Sequencing input: blood. The receptor's source is a man aged 65 to 85 in good health. The CDR3 DNA sequence: TGTGCCAGCAGCTGGGCCTCGGGACTCATATACGAGCAGTACTTC. This gives the protein CASSWASGLIYEQYF.